This T cell receptor (beta chain) came from a study of cytomegalovirus exposure and HLA in healthy donors (dated by TCRdb to the late 2010s). A note on the overall study: An earlier analysis of some 600 of the donors reported 250 to 300 Gb of sequence data and 95 million to 140 million unique TCR beta sequences obtained from around 180 million T cells. Approximately 300 gigabases of sequencing data and around 80 million unique TCR sequences made up an early release that covered around 640 HLA-typed donors. Of the 300 to 450 genotyped donors, around 81% fell in the genetic ancestry cluster associated with self-reported Caucasian donors. The study aimed to test whether cataloging public T cell receptors could reveal signatures of past pathogen exposure. The study used immunosequencing to profile the T cell repertoires of under 700 subjects and linked those repertoires to cytomegalovirus serostatus. Along with the approximately 600-subject first cohort, a separate validation cohort of about 110 different subjects was used. The study combined high-throughput TCR immunosequencing, statistical association of individual TCRs with disease status, and machine learning to predict cytomegalovirus infection status. A later analysis re-examined previously published TCR beta repertoires from 600 to 700 donors and added high-resolution HLA genotyping to investigate patterns of TCR occurrence. Rather than using new phenotypic data, the later analysis identified candidate immune exposures from TCR beta sequences and from how often those sequences occurred across donors. An earlier analysis of 500 to 650 of the donors applied high-throughput TCR beta sequencing to assess whether each TCR beta V gene segment acted as functional or pseudogenic. Alongside the repertoire data, information on donor age, sex, ethnicity and CMV serostatus was compiled. In a later genetic analysis, genome-wide SNP genotypes for about 65% of the roughly 700 donors were used, and that subset was treated as a discovery cohort. All discovery cohort repertoires had been generated on a single sequencing platform. HLA typing covered class I and class II loci at four-digit resolution. Typing coverage varied by locus: about 629-630 donors for A, B, C, DRB1 and DQB1; approximately 500 for DQA1; 606 for DPA1; around 450 for DPB1. Roughly 5 DR-DQ haplotypes were handled as single units for association and clustering, since linkage in the cohort was strong. Among about 400 genotyped donors of the cohort, an average of roughly 230,000 unique TCR beta nucleotide sequences was sequenced per donor, of which about 20% were non-productive.

In total, approximately 610 healthy bone marrow donors made up the cohort. All cohort members were sampled while nominally healthy, although unrecorded immune exposures were likely present. The donor tested CMV seropositive, placing the donor among the 289 seropositive members of the cohort. A peripheral blood sample was collected from each donor, and TCR beta sequencing was performed on peripheral blood mononuclear cells. The Qiagen DNeasy Blood Extraction Kit was used to extract genomic DNA from the blood cell samples. Library preparation was by the immunoSEQ multiplex PCR assay. The multiplex PCR relied on a mix of 60 forward primers for TCR Vbeta segments and 13 reverse primers for TCR Jbeta segments. Amplification of the CDR3 region of rearranged TCR beta genes was performed with a multiplex PCR assay on genomic DNA. The amplified TCR beta libraries were sequenced on the Illumina HiSeq System as 87-base-pair reads. As for the authors' bioinformatics: A later analysis counted tens of millions of unique TCR beta chains across the 690 or so repertoires, and roughly 11 million of these chains were shared by at least two donors. To remove PCR and sequencing errors, raw reads were error-corrected and collapsed into unique sequences using a nearest-neighbor algorithm that merged closely related sequences. V, D and J gene segments were assigned by aligning CDR3 sequences to IMGT reference sequences. For a sequence to be retained, a match of at least six nucleotides to both a V gene segment and a J gene segment was required. A rearrangement counted as productive if the CDR3 had no stop codons and remained in frame with V and J, and every other rearrangement counted as non-productive. Following IMGT convention, CDR3 was defined as the stretch from the second conserved V-encoded cysteine to the conserved J-encoded phenylalanine. The earlier analysis of 587 of the donors excluded sequences that lacked an unambiguous match to a single V gene segment. An earlier analysis of around 600 of the donors classified V segments as functional when productive rearrangements were above 56.7% and as segregating when the standard deviation between donors was above 5%. A statistical classification framework was developed to diagnose cytomegalovirus status using the catalog of TCR beta chain sequences. V and J gene assignment, in a later analysis, came from comparing TCR nucleotide sequences with IMGT/GENE-DB human TR gene sequences. The TCRdist pipeline was used in a later analysis to assign CDR3 sequences and most-parsimonious VDJ recombination scenarios. In a later analysis, every TCR beta chain was defined by the combination of its CDR3 amino acid sequence and its V-gene family, and reads without a unique V-gene family were dropped. To address suspected cross-contamination and a sequencing artifact, a later analysis removed over 500 highly shared, low-generation-probability nucleotide sequences. In a later analysis, a clonal expansion index was calculated for each public chain from normalized within-repertoire ranks of inferred template counts. In a later analysis, generation probabilities were computed with a VDJ recombination model fitted to out-of-frame rearrangements, and the resulting probabilities were checked against IGoR. In a later analysis, hypergeometric tests were used to score TCR-TCR, TCR-HLA and TCR-CMV co-occurrence, with a repertoire-size bias correction applied to TCR pairs. In a later analysis, false discovery rates were estimated by permuting HLA or CMV assignments 20 times. In a later analysis, co-occurring TCRs were grouped with DBSCAN, and TCRdist sequence similarity was added when clustering was performed within HLA-allele-positive subsets. Repertoires with fewer than 30,000 or more than 120,000 public chains, plus five repertoires with anomalous nucleotide sharing, were excluded from co-occurrence clustering. Entries here come from immuneACCESS through TCRdb and include only in-frame sequences with V and J called. Some clones fail to appear in such tables; in the studies checked, an unresolved V gene covers under half of the shortfall, and the cause of the remainder is unknown. V and J calls plus clone size are reproduced from that table; the DNA served to infer D and trimming. This sample comprises 110,000 to 150,000 clones, 80% to 90% of them detected only once. The biggest ten clones account for roughly 4.3% of the sample.

CDR1 and CDR2 (SGHRS, YFSETQ) derive from the germline V gene. The germline ends are 4 bases apart after V is trimmed by 0 bases and J by 1 base. From cysteine to phenylalanine, the CDR3 is 13 amino acids long. CDR3 DNA is the only sequence kept; it has 39 bases, read in frame from the first base. Summary of the overall study and its limitations: A later analysis reported that several top co-occurrence clusters appeared linked to parvovirus B19, influenza, CMV and Epstein-Barr virus. Correlated functional status among segregating V segments might reflect linkage disequilibrium, but an unknown experimental factor could not be ruled out. Because some donors lacked HLA typing at each locus, the association tests relied only on the typed subset. A further reported finding was that TCR beta sequences accurately predicted the HLA-A and HLA-B alleles for most subjects in the first cohort. According to the authors, the approach could potentially be generalized to other disease states and immunological phenotypes. In a later analysis, most CMV-associated TCR beta chains were found to appear HLA-restricted, with HLA associations seemingly driven largely by CMV exposure. In vitro tests confirmed that a few of the cytomegalovirus-associated TCR beta chains recognize cytomegalovirus antigens. Strong co-occurrence of HLA alleles, especially DR and DQ, made assigning TCR associations to individual alleles difficult. In a later analysis, TCR association rates were found to vary across HLA loci, with the most associated TCRs seen for DRB1 alleles and the fewest for HLA-C alleles. Most TCR sequences were seen in very few donors, while some public TCRs were found in many individuals. CMV serostatus was the only immune exposure information available for the cohort. The 87-base-pair reads could not distinguish some IMGT-functional V segments, including TRBV6-2 and TRBV6-3, so those segments were excluded. Because counts were too low, approximately 15 rarely observed V segments, including chromosome 9 orphons, were excluded from the earlier analysis of 587 of the donors. Only TCR beta chains were sequenced in this cohort, and the absence of alpha or paired-chain data limited detectable features. In the study, around 150 TCR beta chains were listed as associated with cytomegalovirus. According to a later genetic analysis, donors in an Asian-associated ancestry cluster had fewer N-insertions in productive TCRs than the approximately 670-donor mean. An association between a missense DCLRE1C variant and V-gene and J-gene trimming of TCR beta chains was found in a later genetic analysis and replicated in an independent cohort. At a false discovery rate of 0.05, a later analysis linked 16,951 TCR beta sequences to specific HLA alleles. In a later analysis, HLA-associated TCR beta chains showed more clonal expansion and lower generation probabilities than non-associated chains that were equally common. A cluster of highly shared sequence variants was judged likely to represent a technical artifact of the sequencing pipeline. The classifier was reported to diagnose cytomegalovirus status with high specificity and sensitivity in both the original cohort and the validation cohort. The presence/absence analyses assumed that sequencing depth was roughly uniform across donors, and that assumption may not be true. In an earlier analysis of around 500 of the donors, most TCR beta V segments appeared in productive rearrangements about 90% or about 30% of the time, broadly matching IMGT annotations.

Only a few counts were recorded for this clone. It lacks a known antigen. No much larger clone is present one base from it, and per-base qualities are unavailable. The V gene is TRBV5-1 and the J gene is TRBJ1-2, with no D gene named confidently. The source material was PBMCs. The sequence was collected from a woman between 40 and 55 years old in good health and CMV-seropositive. The bases are TGCGCCAGCAGCTTGGACAATAACTATGGCTACACCTTC. Translated, this gives CASSLDNNYGYTF.